These 14 T cell receptor beta chains were sequenced from one sample in a study of Graves' ophthalmopathy and Graves' hyperthyroidism. RNA transcripts yielded amplified TCR beta CDR3 regions. An opening RT-PCR round employed HTBI primers and preceded a second-round multiplex PCR. From the multiplex PCR reads, TCRdb called clonotypes with MiXCR, one entry per CDR3 protein. This sample has hundreds of thousands of distinct CDR3 sequences; roughly 21% occur once, and the top ten carry under 3.5%. The sample consisted of peripheral blood. These receptors were collected from a woman in her late teens or twenties with stable Graves' hyperthyroidism.

This clonotype was counted many times. The rearrangement links TRBV7-3 to TRBJ2-2, with 8 bases identical to TRBD1. CDR1 and CDR2 (germline): SGHTA, FQGTGA. The length of the CDR3 is 15 residues. Trimming took 6 bases from V and 3 from J; bases not matched to a gene: 6. CDR3 bases: TGTGCCAGCAGTTCCCGGACAGGGTACACCGGGGAGCTGTTTTTT. Amino acids: CASSSRTGYTGELFF.

This clonotype was recorded at least ten times. The rearrangement uses TRBV2 and TRBJ1-2; TRBD1 aligns across 9 bases. The CDR3 loop spans 13 amino acids. Germline CDR1 reads SNHLY; CDR2 reads FYNNEI. V shed 6 bases and J 7 bases; nucleotides not matched to a gene: 6. The CDR3 nucleotides read TGTGCCAGCAGAGGACAGGGGACGGGTGGCTACACCTTC. It codes for CASRGQGTGGYTF.

In DNA, the CDR3 is TGCGCCAGCAGCCAGTATATAGCGGGGGCGAACACCGGGGAGCTGTTTTTT. It specifies CASSQYIAGANTGELFF. The chain couples TRBV4-1 to TRBJ2-2; 9 nucleotides align to TRBD2. This CDR3 has 17 amino acids. Trimming cost V 3 bases and J 0 bases; bases outside gene matches: 5. CDR1 is MGHRA and CDR2 is YSYEKL in the germline V gene.

This clonotype has at least ten counts. CDR3 bases: TGTGCCAGCAGCCGGACTAGCGGGAGTGGCGGGGAGCTGTTTTTT. The encoded protein is CASSRTSGSGGELFF. The J gene is TRBJ2-2, the V gene TRBV7-3; TRBD2 matches 13 bases. The CDR3 runs to 15 residues. The germline V gene encodes CDR1 SGHTA and CDR2 FQGTGA. V shed 5 bases, J shed 7 bases, and the junction held 4 bases outside the gene matches. The whole variable domain, filled in from reference TRBV7-3 and TRBJ2-2, reads GAGVSQTPSNKVTEKGKYVELRCDPISGHTALYWYRQSLGQGPEFLIYFQGTGAADDSGLPNDRFFAVRPEGSVSTLKIQRTERGDSAVYLCASSRTSGSGGELFFGEGSRLTVL.

The chain couples TRBV20-1 to TRBJ2-5; TRBD2 agrees at 10 bases. This CDR3 is 14 amino acids long. The V and J ends lost 3 bases and 5 bases, in that order; junction bases with no gene match: 6. Germline CDR1 and CDR2: DFQATT and SNEGSKA (reference sequence). The DNA for the CDR3 is TGCAGTGCTAGGACGGGACTAGCGCAGGAGACCCAGTACTTC. It encodes CSARTGLAQETQYF.

This clonotype has a count of ten or more. V is TRBV12-3 or TRBV12-4 and J is TRBJ1-2; maybe TRBD1 (5 bases). With 8 bases removed from V and 5 bases from J, the gap between germline ends came to 18 bases. The CDR3 length is 14 residues. The CDR3 nucleotides are TGTGCCAGCCGCCAAGGGGTTTGGGGGTATGGCTACACCTTC. Translation: CASRQGVWGYGYTF.

This clonotype was detected a few times. This chain links TRBV7-2 with TRBJ2-7; 12 positions match TRBD1. J gave up 2 bases and V 5 bases, and 10 bases lay outside the gene matches. CDR3 length: 17 amino acids. The germline V gene has CDR1 SGHTA and CDR2 FQGNSA. CDR3 nucleotides: TGTGCCAGCAGCGTGGCGTCCGGGACAGGGGGCGCCTACGAGCAGTACTTC. Its translation is CASSVASGTGGAYEQYF.

Comments on this clonotype: One base away lies a much larger clone, so this may be a sequencing read error. V gene TRBV10-3 combines with J gene TRBJ2-7; no firm D call. The germline V gene has CDR1 ENHRY and CDR2 SYGVKD. V lost 3 bases, J lost 3 bases, and 9 bases lay in between. The CDR3 sequence is 13 residues long. CDR3 loop: CAISEGIIYEQYF. The CDR3, as DNA: TGTGCCATCAGTGAAGGGATTATCTACGAGCAGTACTTC.

The chain employs TRBV2 and TRBJ2-2; TRBD2 agrees at 7 bases. Germline values: CDR1 SNHLY, CDR2 FYNNEI. CDR3 length equals 16 residues. V shed 6 bases, J shed 0 bases, and the junction held 7 bases outside the gene matches. CDR3 residues: CASSEGLAANTGELFF. The DNA for the CDR3 is TGTGCCAGCAGCGAGGGGCTAGCGGCGAACACCGGGGAGCTGTTTTTT.

V gene TRBV7-9 combines with J gene TRBJ2-7, with 9 nucleotides matching TRBD2. The CDR3 is made up of 13 amino acids. The germline V gene has CDR1 SEHNR and CDR2 FQNEAQ (reference sequence). V lost 5 bases, J lost 6 bases, and 5 bases stayed unmatched. CDR3 in amino acids: CASSELAGSEQYF. In DNA, the CDR3 is TGTGCCAGCAGCGAACTAGCGGGCAGCGAGCAGTACTTC.

This clonotype was found many times. J is TRBJ1-2 and V is TRBV18; D is unresolved. V lost 2 bases and J 4 bases, leaving 11 bases between the germline ends. This CDR3 is 14 amino acids long. CDR1 and CDR2 (germline): KGHSH, LQKENI. The CDR3 region is CASSPVERTYGYTF. The CDR3 nucleotides are TGTGCCAGCTCACCAGTCGAACGGACCTATGGCTACACCTTC.

This clonotype was recorded at least ten times. V is TRBV7-2 and J is TRBJ1-3; the match to TRBD1 covers 7 bases. The germline V gene encodes CDR1 SGHTA and CDR2 FQGNSA. The CDR3 totals 16 residues. V shed 5 bases, J shed 2 bases, and the junction held 9 bases outside the gene matches. The CDR3 DNA is TGTGCCAGCAGCAATCAACCAACAGGGGCTGGAAACACCATATATTTT. It specifies CASSNQPTGAGNTIYF.

This clonotype occurred many times. The chain joins TRBV9 to TRBJ2-5, with 10 bases fitting TRBD1. V lost 0 bases to trimming and J lost 5 bases; unmatched junction nucleotides: 7. CDR3 length: 16 residues. CDR1 is SGDLS and CDR2 is YYNGEE in the germline V gene. The CDR3 reads CASSVGGGTGVETQYF. In DNA, the CDR3 is TGTGCCAGCAGCGTAGGCGGCGGGACAGGGGTTGAGACCCAGTACTTC.

This clonotype was found many times. This sequence joins TRBV10-3 and TRBJ2-5, with D tentatively TRBD1 (5 bases). CDR3 size: 11 residues. V was cut by 11 bases and J by 2 bases, with 9 bases left in between. The germline V gene encodes CDR1 ENHRY and CDR2 SYGVKD. CDR3 sequence (DNA): TGTGCCCGAAGACAGCAAGAGACCCAGTACTTC. This translates into CARRQQETQYF.